This T cell receptor (beta chain) was obtained from a study of T-cell reconstitution after alpha-beta-depleted transplantation in children. This clonotype was counted a few times. Its antigen is unknown. Preparation of the TCRbeta library used unique molecular identifiers. TCRdb processed the PCR reads anew with MiXCR; each CDR3 protein has one entry. The table has fewer than 1 million distinct CDR3 sequences, roughly 16% seen once; the top ten hold about 5%. Germline loops: CDR1 MNHNS, CDR2 SASEGT. V gave up 2 bases and J gave up 2 bases; unmatched junction bases: 6. The CDR3 covers 15 residues. Study conclusions and caveats: Reported findings indicate that, about two months after transplant, alpha-beta T cells came from several hundred expanded clones, which were derived from non-depleted graft cells. Surviving recipient T cells and intrathymic progenitors accounted for some patients' high TCRbeta diversity at day 60.

The sequenced sample was PBMCs, mostly from graft donor cells, obtained 360 days after TCRalphabeta/CD19-depleted stem cell transplant. The receptor was derived from a male patient aged 10 to 17 who had a stem cell transplant for acute lymphoblastic leukemia, so the T cells may come from the graft donor. The chain has TRBV6-1 and TRBJ2-7; 7 positions agree with TRBD1. For the CDR3, the DNA is TGTGCCAGCAGTGAACGTGAGACAGGGACCTACGAGCAGTACTTC. Amino acid sequence: CASSERETGTYEQYF.